The 22 T cell receptor beta chains below all came from one sample that was sequenced in a study of T cell clonality in common variable immunodeficiency. Libraries were prepared by immunoSEQ multiplex PCR; TCRdb keeps only in-frame clonotypes and omits some of them. This record lists about 60,000 clones, none seen once only, and the top ten clones contain about 1.7%. The sample taken for sequencing was peripheral blood mononuclear cells. Receptors were obtained from a person aged 18 to 70 in good health.

This clone showed up many times. The read ends 3 residues shy of where the CDR3 ends; the end is completed using the germline J gene. The chain combines TRBV9 with TRBJ2-1; 11 bases map to TRBD2. Losses at the gene ends were 0 bases for V and 4 bases for J; bases not matched to a gene: 6. The CDR3 spans 17 residues. Germline loops: CDR1 SGDLS, CDR2 YYNGEE. This chain's CDR3 is CASSVGSGGAEYNEQFF. CDR3 DNA (partial): TGTGCCAGCAGCGTAGGTAGCGGGGGGGCCGAGTACAATGAG. Drawing the rest from reference TRBV9 and TRBJ2-1, the complete variable domain is DSGVTQTPKHLITATGQRVTLRCSPRSGDLSVYWYQQSLDQGLQFLIQYYNGEERAKGNILERFSAQQFPDLHSELNLSSLELGDSALYFCASSVGSGGAEYNEQFFGPGTRLTVL.

This clone was observed at least ten times. The read terminates 3 residues before the CDR3 end, so the remaining end is supplied by the germline J gene. The chain uses TRBV5-1 and TRBJ1-2, with TRBD1 matching over 7 bases. Germline lookup yields CDR1 SGHRS and CDR2 YFSETQ. The CDR3 consists of 14 residues. Trimming took 5 bases from V and 5 from J; bases not matched to a gene: 9. CDR3 DNA (partial): TGCGCCAGCAGTTTAGACAGGGTACGATATGGC. Its translation is CASSLDRVRYG. The whole CDR3 region reads CASSLDRVRYGYTF.

There are many counts of this clone. The read terminates 3 residues ahead of where the CDR3 ends, so the germline J gene completes it. V is TRBV30 and J is TRBJ1-1; 7 bases agree with TRBD1. There are 15 residues in the CDR3. Germline CDR1 and CDR2: GTSNPN and SVGIG (reference sequence). V shed 1 base, J shed 0 bases, and the junction held 5 bases outside the gene matches. CDR3 bases read: TGTGCCTGGAGTGGGACAGGCGGGTTGAACACTGAA. This codes for CAWSGTGGLNTE. The full CDR3 is CAWSGTGGLNTEAFF. Full variable domain (rest looked up from reference TRBV30 and TRBJ1-1): SQTIHQWPATLVQPVGSPLSLECTVEGTSNPNLYWYRQAAGRGLQLLFYSVGIGQISSEVPQNLSASRPQDRQFILSSKKLLLSDSGFYLCAWSGTGGLNTEAFFGQGTRLTVV.

At least ten counts were recorded for this clone. Read data end 3 residues before the CDR3 end; the end is taken from the germline J gene. The chain carries TRBV13 and TRBJ2-3, with D possibly being TRBD1 (5 bases). Trimming left V 4 bases short and J 4 bases short, with 12 bases between. Germline V gene sequence: CDR1 PRHDT, CDR2 FYEKMQ (reference sequence). The CDR3 contains 14 residues. CDR3 sequence reads: CASSSQKGADTQYF. The sequenced part of the CDR3 DNA is TGTGCCAGCAGCTCCCAAAAAGGGGCAGATACG. The full variable domain, rest sourced from reference TRBV13 and TRBJ2-3, is AAGVIQSPRHLIKEKRETATLKCYPIPRHDTVYWYQQGPGQDPQFLISFYEKMQSDKGSIPDRFSAQQFSDYHSELNMSSLELGDSALYFCASSSQKGADTQYFGPGTRLTVL.

This clone has a count of ten or more. The read finishes 3 residues shy of the CDR3 end, and the germline J gene is used to complete it. This rearrangement joins TRBV19 to TRBJ1-6, with D perhaps matching TRBD1 (6 bases). V lost 1 base, J lost 7 bases, and 17 bases lay in between. CDR1 and CDR2 (germline): LNHDA, SQIVND (reference sequence). The CDR3 spans 17 residues. The DNA read from the CDR3 is TGTGCCAGTAGTATAGGACTGGGGGCCCTTTGGAATTCACCC. Protein sequence: CASSIGLGALWNSP. The whole CDR3 protein is CASSIGLGALWNSPLHF.

The sample holds many counts of this clone. The CDR3 end falls 3 residues outside the read, so it is completed with the germline J gene. This rearrangement joins TRBV20-1 to TRBJ2-1, with D tentatively TRBD1 (6 bases). Trimming stripped 6 bases from V and 2 bases from J, with 20 bases between. Germline CDR1 DFQATT, CDR2 SNEGSKA (reference sequence). The CDR3 is 16 residues long. The sequenced part of the CDR3 DNA is TGCAGTGCCAGACCCGCCGGGACACGCACCTACAATGAG. Translation: CSARPAGTRTYNE. From start to end, the CDR3 is CSARPAGTRTYNEQFF.

This clone has a count of ten or more. Read data end 3 residues before the CDR3 end; the end is taken from the germline J gene. This chain connects TRBV5-6 to TRBJ1-5; 7 positions agree with TRBD1. The V gene end was trimmed by 5 bases and the J gene end by 9 bases; junction bases not matched to a gene: 14. The CDR3 runs 15 residues. Germline CDR1 is SGHDT and CDR2 is YYEEEE. Partial CDR3 DNA: TGTGCCAGCAGGATATGGACAGGCGTTTCTGGGCCC. This encodes CASRIWTGVSGP. The entire CDR3 reads CASRIWTGVSGPQHF.

In this sample, this clone turned up many times. Read sequence stops 3 residues before the CDR3 end, and the germline J gene provides the missing end. This CDR3 is also generated by other DNA sequences in the sample. This chain uses TRBV30 with TRBJ1-1, with a weak D call TRBD1 (6 bases). Germline CDR1 GTSNPN, CDR2 SVGIG (reference sequence). V was pared by 5 bases and J by 1 base, with 11 bases between. The CDR3 sequence is 13 residues long. This chain's CDR3 is CAWEGQPNTEAFF. CDR3 bases read: TGTGCCTGGGAAGGACAGCCGAACACTGAA.

This clone was recorded at least ten times. The read terminates 3 residues before the CDR3 end, so the remaining end is supplied by the germline J gene. The chain uses TRBV6-1 and TRBJ1-1; weak D call: TRBD1 (6 bases). Germline assignment: CDR1 MNHNS and CDR2 SASEGT. The CDR3 totals 13 residues. Incomplete CDR3 DNA: TGTGCCAGCAGTGAAGGGGCTGGGGGCCAA. Protein product: CASSEGAGGQ. The whole CDR3 is CASSEGAGGQAFF.

Ten or more counts support this clone. Sequencing ends 3 residues short of the CDR3 end; the germline J gene provides the rest. The chain joins TRBV2 to TRBJ1-5; D gene uncertain. CDR1 and CDR2 (germline): SNHLY, FYNNEI. The germline V and J ends were trimmed by 8 bases and 3 bases, with 11 bases remaining between them. The CDR3 runs to 13 residues. CDR3 bases read: TGTGCCAGCTCATGGCATCTCAATCAGCCC. Protein product: CASSWHLNQP. The whole CDR3 sequence reads CASSWHLNQPQHF. The variable domain in full, completed from reference TRBV2 and TRBJ1-5, reads EPEVTQTPSHQVTQMGQEVILRCVPISNHLYFYWYRQILGQKVEFLVSFYNNEISEKSEIFDDQFSVERPDGSNFTLKIRSTKLEDSAMYFCASSWHLNQPQHFGDGTRLSIL.

This clone has a count of ten or more. The CDR3 end is not reached by the read, which stops 3 residues before it; the germline J gene fills it in. J is TRBJ1-2 and V is TRBV20-1, with a weak D call TRBD1 (6 bases). The germline V gene has CDR1 DFQATT and CDR2 SNEGSKA (reference sequence). The CDR3 extends over 13 amino acids. The CDR3 bases that were read are TGCAGTGCTAGAACACAGGGTCCAAGAGGC. Residues: CSARTQGPRG. The whole CDR3 sequence is CSARTQGPRGYTF.

CDR3 amino acids: CASSAAGGGLAYEQYF. The sequenced CDR3 bases are TGTGCCAGCAGTGCTGCGGGGGGGGGCCTGGCCTACGAG. The chain combines TRBV6-1 with TRBJ2-7; 9 bases align to TRBD2. The read halts 3 residues ahead of the CDR3 end, with the missing end drawn from the germline J gene. CDR1 is MNHNS, CDR2 SASEGT, per germline. This CDR3 is built from 16 residues. With V trimmed by 4 bases and J by 2 bases, 9 bases remained unmatched.

This clone was seen ten or more times. The CDR3 goes on 3 residues after the read ends, and that part is filled in from the germline J gene. The rearrangement links TRBV29-1 to TRBJ2-1, with D perhaps TRBD1 (6 bases). Germline values: CDR1 SQVTM, CDR2 ANQGSEA. The CDR3 is made up of 12 amino acids. V was shortened by 5 bases and J by 6 bases, with 11 bases between the two germline ends. Here the CDR3 reads CSVNKGGNEQFF. The sequenced CDR3 bases are TGCAGCGTTAATAAAGGGGGCAATGAG.

This clone has at least ten counts. The read ends 3 residues before the CDR3 terminus; that terminus is restored from the germline J gene. The chain couples TRBV7-9 to TRBJ2-5, with 11 bases matching TRBD2. The CDR3 length is 15 residues. The J segment lost 2 bases and the V segment lost 5 bases, leaving 4 bases of the junction unmatched. In germline, CDR1 is SEHNR, CDR2 FQNEAQ (reference sequence). The sequenced CDR3 bases are TGTGCCAGCAGCGACGGGACTAGCGGACAAGAGACC. Translated, it gives CASSDGTSGQET. The CDR3 reads in full as CASSDGTSGQETQYF.

In this sample, this clone turned up many times. From the germline J gene comes the end of the CDR3, since the read stops 3 residues before it. This sequence joins TRBV7-6 and TRBJ2-3; the D gene is possibly TRBD2 (5 bases). Trimming left V 3 bases short and J 5 bases short, with 18 bases between. This CDR3 spans 16 amino acids. Germline V gene data show CDR1 as SGHVS and CDR2 as FNYEAQ. The CDR3 sequence: CASSLIPLGGGDTQYF. The DNA read from the CDR3 is TGTGCCAGCAGCTTGATCCCACTAGGCGGTGGAGATACG.

This clone was counted only a few times. Read sequence stops 3 residues before the CDR3 end, and the germline J gene provides the missing end. The chain combines TRBV30 with TRBJ1-4; TRBD1 matches 9 bases. Trimming at V came to 3 bases and at J to 5 bases, leaving 10 bases not matched to a gene. Germline loops: CDR1 GTSNPN, CDR2 SVGIG (reference sequence). The CDR3 is made up of 16 amino acids. Partial CDR3 DNA: TGTGCCTGGAGCTCATCCCGGACAGGGGTAAATGAAAAA. It specifies CAWSSSRTGVNEK. The whole CDR3 sequence reads CAWSSSRTGVNEKLFF.

The CDR3 loop is CASSHGGQGAEQYF. The DNA read from the CDR3 is TGTGCCAGCAGCCACGGGGGACAGGGGGCCGAG. The gene calls are TRBV11-3 and TRBJ2-7; 12 positions match TRBD1. The read comes to an end 3 residues before the CDR3 does, leaving the germline J gene to fill in the end. This CDR3 region has 14 residues. V trimming: 5 bases; J trimming: 6 bases; junction bases outside the gene matches: 5. The V gene's germline CDR1 is SGHNT and CDR2 YENEEA.

This clone was picked up many times. The CDR3 extends 3 residues past the end of the read, so its final part is completed from the germline J gene. The J gene is TRBJ1-4, the V gene TRBV19, with a weak D call TRBD1 (5 bases). Per the germline V gene, CDR1 is LNHDA and CDR2 is SQIVND (reference sequence). V was clipped by 6 bases and J by 6 bases, with 11 bases between them. This CDR3 comprises 13 residues. The CDR3 here is CASRSRGDEKLFF. The sequenced CDR3 bases are TGTGCCAGTAGATCACGGGGGGATGAAAAA.

This clone was counted many times. The read terminates 3 residues ahead of where the CDR3 ends, so the germline J gene completes it. The chain carries TRBV7-2 and TRBJ1-1; 10 positions agree with TRBD1. The CDR3 consists of 15 residues. Germline loops: CDR1 SGHTA, CDR2 FQGNSA. After removal of 1 base from V and 1 base from J, the junction contained 0 bases not matched to a gene. CDR3 loop: CASSLGTGGNTEAFF. Incomplete CDR3 DNA: TGTGCCAGCAGCTTAGGGACAGGGGGGAACACTGAA. Combining the CDR3 with reference TRBV7-2 and TRBJ1-1 gives the whole variable domain GAGVSQSPSNKVTEKGKDVELRCDPISGHTALYWYRQSLGQGLEFLIYFQGNSAPDKSGLPSDRFSAERTGGSVSTLTIQRTQQEDSAVYLCASSLGTGGNTEAFFGQGTRLTVV.

This clone was recorded many times. The read terminates 3 residues before the CDR3 end, so the remaining end is supplied by the germline J gene. The gene calls are TRBV7-2 and TRBJ2-1; D call uncertain. The CDR3 has 13 residues. Trimming took 1 base from V and 3 from J, leaving 4 bases between them. Germline-derived CDR1 and CDR2 are SGHTA and FQGNSA. CDR3 DNA, as far as it was read: TGTGCCAGCAGCTTAGACTACTACAATGAG. This codes for CASSLDYYNE. The whole CDR3 protein is CASSLDYYNEQFF.

There are many counts of this clone. The sequenced fragment ends 3 residues before the CDR3 boundary, so the rest is inferred from the germline J gene. The chain combines TRBV29-1 with TRBJ2-4, with 7 bases fitting TRBD2. V trimming: 5 bases; J trimming: 6 bases; junction bases outside the gene matches: 7. Germline V gene sequence: CDR1 SQVTM, CDR2 ANQGSEA. The CDR3 loop spans 13 amino acids. CDR3 DNA (partial): TGCAGCGTTTACGCGCGGGGGAGAAACATT. Amino acid sequence: CSVYARGRNI. The entire CDR3 protein is CSVYARGRNIQYF.

This clone occurred many times. The read falls 3 residues short of the CDR3 end, and the missing part is taken from the germline J gene. This rearrangement joins TRBV19 to TRBJ2-1; TRBD2 matches at 8 bases. CDR1 LNHDA and CDR2 SQIVND come from the germline V gene (reference sequence). The CDR3 consists of 16 residues. After removal of 2 bases from V and 3 bases from J, the junction contained 6 bases not matched to a gene. Here the CDR3 reads CASSISISGIYNEQFF. The DNA read from the CDR3 is TGTGCCAGTAGTATATCGATTAGCGGGATCTACAATGAG.